This TCR beta chain emerged from a study of cytomegalovirus exposure and HLA in healthy donors. Germline V gives CDR1 DFQATT, CDR2 SNEGSKA (reference sequence). The CDR3 is made up of 11 amino acids. Study-wide points: The study found most TCR sequences rare, yet found some public TCRs in many donors. A later analysis reportedly found that, within productive TCRs, an Asian-associated ancestry cluster had fewer N-insertions than the mean observed across the roughly 670 donors. Altogether, 150 to 200 TCR beta chains were recorded as cytomegalovirus-associated.

The PCR employed 60 Vbeta primers together with 13 Jbeta primers. Authors' analysis steps: In a later analysis, of 80 million or so unique beta chains, some 10 million appeared in at least two donors. Libraries were prepared by immunoSEQ multiplex PCR; TCRdb keeps only in-frame clonotypes and omits some of them. The DNA gave D and trimming, while V, J and clone size come from that table. The top ten hold around 1.6% of the sample, which has some 170,000 clones, 77% seen once. About this clone: Its target is not known.

J is TRBJ2-1 and V is TRBV20-1; D gene unclear. The source material was PBMCs. This TCR was recovered from a woman aged 25 to 45 in good health and CMV-seronegative. The DNA for the CDR3 is TGCAGCGCCTACCGGAGCAATGAGCAGTTCTTC. This translates into CSAYRSNEQFF.